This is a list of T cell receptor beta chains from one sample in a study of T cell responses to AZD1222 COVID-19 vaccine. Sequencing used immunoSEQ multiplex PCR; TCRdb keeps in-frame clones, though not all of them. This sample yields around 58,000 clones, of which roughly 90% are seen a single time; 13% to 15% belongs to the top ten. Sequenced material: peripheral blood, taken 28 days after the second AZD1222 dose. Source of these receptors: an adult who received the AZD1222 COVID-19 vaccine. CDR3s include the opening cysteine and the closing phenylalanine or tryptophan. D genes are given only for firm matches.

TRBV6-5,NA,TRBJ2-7,CASSYSKGDSYEQYF
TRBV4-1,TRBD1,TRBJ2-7,CASSPGQGATYEQYF
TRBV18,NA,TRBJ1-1,CASSSVFGNTEAFF
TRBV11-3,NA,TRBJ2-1,CASSLGRVSYNEQFF
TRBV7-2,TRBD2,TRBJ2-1,CASSLASGSSYNEQFF
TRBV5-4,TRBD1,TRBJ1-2,CASSRRDSNYGYTF
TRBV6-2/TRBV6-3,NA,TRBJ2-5,CASSYSGSPETQYF
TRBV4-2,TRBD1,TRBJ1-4,CASSLGQRREKLFF
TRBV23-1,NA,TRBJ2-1,CASSQSYDPVADNEQFF
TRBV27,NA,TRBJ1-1,CASSPQERRTEAFF
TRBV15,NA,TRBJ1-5,CATSRDQLPQHF
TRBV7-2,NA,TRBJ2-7,CASSSQRREQYF
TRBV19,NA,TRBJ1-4,CASSTWDTSTNEKLFF
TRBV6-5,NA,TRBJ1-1,CATLDRNTEAFF
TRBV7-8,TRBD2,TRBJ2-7,CASSRVGTSGYEQYF
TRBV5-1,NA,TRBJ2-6,CASSSTGTGANVLTF
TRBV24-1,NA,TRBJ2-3,CATSGVGTKDTQYF
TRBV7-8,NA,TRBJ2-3,CASTDTGRDTQYF
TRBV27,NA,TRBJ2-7,CASRNRWEPYEQYF
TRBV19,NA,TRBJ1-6,CASTSRDGYSPLHF
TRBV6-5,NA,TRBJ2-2,CASSYSGTSNTGELFF
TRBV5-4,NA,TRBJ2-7,CASSLQGEVQYF
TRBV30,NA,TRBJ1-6,CASRRLLDNSPLHF
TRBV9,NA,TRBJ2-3,CASSVAAARSDTQYF
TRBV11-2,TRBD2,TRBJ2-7,CASSLIGGRAEEQYF
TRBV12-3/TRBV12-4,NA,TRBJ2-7,CASSLARGSSYF
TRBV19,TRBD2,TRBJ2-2,CASSEAGFTGELFF
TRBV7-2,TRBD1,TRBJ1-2,CASSPGTVRGGYTF
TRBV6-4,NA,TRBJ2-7,CASSDSTGLTTDEQYF
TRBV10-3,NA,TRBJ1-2,CATGGNYGYTF
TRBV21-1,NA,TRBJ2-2,CASSTDRGGSTGELFF
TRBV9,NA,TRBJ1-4,CASSVDGSNEKLFF
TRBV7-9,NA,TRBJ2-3,CASSLPSTDTQYF
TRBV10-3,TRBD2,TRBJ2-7,CAISLPPGSTGTSGYEQYF
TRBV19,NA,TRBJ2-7,CAGPEGAYSSYEQYF
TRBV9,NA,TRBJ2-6,CASSPSATSGANVLTF
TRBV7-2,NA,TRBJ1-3,CASSLVEGSGNTIYF
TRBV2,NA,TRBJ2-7,CASSWNRAIYEQYF
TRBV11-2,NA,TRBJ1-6,CASSLDRTYNSPLHF
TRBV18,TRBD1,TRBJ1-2,CASSPQRTGDGYTF
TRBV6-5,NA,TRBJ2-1,CASSYGEYNEQFF